This record covers a single T cell receptor (beta chain). Antigen: not known. The data derive from a study of OX40 agonist ivuxolimab in advanced cancers. Study in general: The patients' treatment was ivuxolimab, an agonistic anti-OX40 (CD134) antibody.

Using immunoSEQ multiplex PCR, the repertoire was profiled, and TCRdb retains in-frame clones only, with some absent. Among approximately 63,000 clones listed, around 74% were seen once. The CDR3 contains 14 residues. The V gene lost 1 base and the J gene lost 1 base, with 7 bases spanning the gap. Germline V gene sequence: CDR1 MNHNY, CDR2 SVGAGI (reference sequence). Overall study findings and caveats: Expanded clones tended on average to be more numerous among CD8+ T cells than CD4+.

Collection of blood occurred at baseline, at cycle 4 day 1, and at cycle 7 day 1. The chain combines TRBV6-6 with TRBJ2-5; the D is unclear. The sequencing here drew on CD4+ or CD8+ T cells sorted from blood, taken in a trial of the OX40 agonist ivuxolimab. This TCR came from an adult with an advanced solid tumor such as melanoma, head and neck, liver or kidney cancer. The CDR3 nucleotides are TGTGCCAGCAGTTACTTGACCACCCAAGAGACCCAGTACTTC. Protein sequence: CASSYLTTQETQYF.